This T cell receptor beta chain is drawn from a study of blood T cell repertoires in COVID-19. Study-wide context: The United States, Italy and Spain provided the acute and convalescent COVID-19 samples. Sample material is recorded as cDNA or gDNA derived from T cells, B-cell-depleted T cells, or PBMCs.

Repertoires were generated with immunoSEQ multiplex PCR, while TCRdb's copy carries only in-frame clones and drops some. The sample contains around 200,000 clones, roughly 85% of which appear only once. This TCR was sampled from a human donor with active or convalescent COVID-19. The donor label of this sample is uncertain. The sequenced sample consisted of peripheral blood.

CDR3 amino acids: CASSSPWGGSVGNEQFF. CDR3 DNA: TGCGCCAGCAGCTCGCCGTGGGGCGGGAGCGTCGGCAATGAGCAGTTCTTC. J is TRBJ2-1 and V is TRBV5-1; 7 nucleotides match TRBD2. Germline CDR1 SGHRS, CDR2 YFSETQ. The CDR3 length is 17 residues. Germline trimming cut 3 bases from V and 6 bases from J; bases unmatched to any gene: 15.